The next 24 T cell receptor beta chains were all read from a single sample in a study. The sorted Tregs were CD4+CD25+CD127-/low cells. TCRdb re-called the 5' RACE reads with MiXCR, one entry per CDR3 protein. The repertoire consists of fewer than 12,000 distinct CDR3 sequences, with 17% occurring once and the leading ten covering approximately 4.2%. Material: Tregs sorted from a lymph node. The receptors were sampled from a female donor with breast cancer.

In regard to this clonotype: Being one base from a much bigger clone, this may be a read error. The gene calls are TRBV12-3 or TRBV12-4 and TRBJ2-7; TRBD2 agrees at 8 bases. The length of the CDR3 is 13 residues. CDR3 loop: CVSRVAGSYEQYF. The CDR3 DNA follows: TGTGTCAGCAGGGTAGCGGGGTCCTACGAGCAGTACTTC.

Points on this clonotype: Given a much more abundant clone one base away, this may be a read error. V gene TRBV20-1 combines with J gene TRBJ1-1; no clear D. The V end was cut by 3 bases, the J end by 4 bases, with 9 bases between. The germline CDR1 and CDR2 sequences are DFQATT and SNEGSKA (reference sequence). The CDR3 runs to 12 residues. CDR3 DNA: TGCAGTGCTAGGATAGGGAGCACTGAAGCTTTCTTT. Translating it yields CSARIGSTEAFF.

This clonotype is medium-sized in the sample. This rearrangement joins TRBV6-5 to TRBJ1-1; D unclear. Germline assignment: CDR1 MNHEY and CDR2 SVGAGI. The CDR3 contains 15 residues. Trimming left V 2 bases short and J 3 bases short, with 13 bases between. CDR3 in DNA: TGTGCCAGCAGTTACAGGGCAGGTCTGGACACTGAAGCTTTCTTT. This encodes CASSYRAGLDTEAFF.

This clonotype ranks as medium-sized. The J gene is TRBJ2-5, the V gene TRBV5-5; TRBD1 matches 7 bases. With V trimmed by 4 bases and J by 0 bases, 3 bases remained unmatched. Germline assignment: CDR1 SGHKS and CDR2 YYEKEE (reference sequence). The CDR3 has 14 residues. DNA for the CDR3: TGTGCCAGCAGCCCGGGACAGTACCAAGAGACCCAGTACTTC. Its translation: CASSPGQYQETQYF.

Sample share makes this clonotype medium-sized. This chain joins TRBV5-1 and TRBJ2-2; D possibly uses TRBD1 or TRBD2 (5 bases each). Germline lookup yields CDR1 SGHRS and CDR2 YFSETQ. This CDR3 is 15 amino acids long. The V end was cut by 4 bases, the J end by 2 bases, with 12 bases between. CDR3 sequence: CASSHGTANTGELFF. In DNA form, the CDR3 reads TGCGCCAGCAGCCACGGGACGGCAAACACCGGGGAGCTGTTTTTT.

This clonotype occurred a few times. The V and J genes are TRBV2 and TRBJ2-2; 8 positions agree with TRBD1. V dropped 5 bases and J dropped 7; count of bases not matched to a gene: 6. Germline V CDR1 and CDR2: SNHLY, FYNNEI. The CDR3 runs to 14 residues. The chain's CDR3 is CASSSQGAVGELFF. In nucleotides, the CDR3 is TGTGCCAGCAGTAGCCAGGGGGCGGTCGGGGAGCTGTTTTTT.

This clonotype ranks as medium-sized (0.01 to 0.1%). The chain recombines TRBV4-3 with TRBJ1-4; D is undetermined. Per the germline V gene, CDR1 is LGHNA and CDR2 is YSLEER. This CDR3 comprises 14 residues. Deletions cut 1 base from V and 4 bases from J, with 7 bases between. The CDR3: CASSQGADNEKLFF. Here the CDR3 DNA reads TGCGCCAGCAGCCAAGGGGCCGATAATGAAAAACTGTTTTTT.

This clonotype is labeled medium-sized. The chain recombines TRBV29-1 with TRBJ2-3; 7 nucleotides match TRBD1. J was trimmed by 2 bases and V by 2 bases; bases with no gene match: 1. The CDR3 loop spans 13 amino acids. Looked up from germline, CDR1 is SQVTM and CDR2 is ANQGSEA. The CDR3: CSVERGLTDTQYF. The CDR3 DNA reads as TGCAGCGTTGAAAGGGGGCTCACAGATACGCAGTATTTT.

This clonotype has at least ten counts. The chain uses TRBV24-1 and TRBJ2-5, with no clear D. CDR3 length: 13 residues. V lost 2 bases and J 4 bases, leaving 7 bases between the germline ends. The V gene's germline CDR1 is KGHDR and CDR2 SFDVKD. The CDR3 DNA reads as TGTGCCACCAGTGATTCGTGGGGAGAGACCCAGTACTTC. It encodes CATSDSWGETQYF.

Sample share makes this clonotype medium-sized. The chain carries TRBV7-2 and TRBJ2-1; D is perhaps TRBD1 (5 bases). Germline V CDR1 and CDR2: SGHTA, FQGNSA. The germline V and J ends were trimmed by 2 bases and 4 bases, with 12 bases remaining between them. The CDR3 contains 15 residues. In DNA form, the CDR3 reads TGTGCCAGCAGCTTAAGGCAGGGTTCTTACAATGAGCAGTTCTTC. This translates into CASSLRQGSYNEQFF.

By frequency in the sample, this clonotype is medium-sized. V usage is TRBV5-1 and J usage is TRBJ2-1, with D perhaps TRBD1 (6 bases). The ends were cut back, 4 bases at V and 2 bases at J, with 7 bases in the middle. This CDR3 comprises 13 residues. CDR1 and CDR2 (germline): SGHRS, YFSETQ. In DNA, the CDR3 is TGCGCCAGCAGCCGGGACACCTACAATGAGCAGTTCTTC. Protein product: CASSRDTYNEQFF.

By sample fraction, this clonotype is medium-sized (0.01 to 0.1%). J is TRBJ2-1 and V is TRBV6-2 or TRBV6-3; D not resolved. This CDR3 region has 14 residues. V lost 6 bases and J 4 bases, leaving 13 bases between the germline ends. Germline assignment: CDR1 MNHEY and CDR2 SVGEGT. For the CDR3, the DNA is TGTGCCAGCAGGCACGAATGGCGTTACAATGAGCAGTTCTTC. Translation: CASRHEWRYNEQFF.

This clonotype is labeled medium-sized (0.01 to 0.1%). The chain uses TRBV6-1 and TRBJ2-1, with D perhaps TRBD1 (6 bases). The CDR3 totals 13 residues. Germline CDR1 is MNHNS and CDR2 is SASEGT. Between the trimmed V and J ends, which lost 3 bases and 14 bases, there was a span of 17 bases. As DNA, the CDR3 is TGTGCCAGCAGTGATGGGACACTCAGAGGGAAGTTCTTC. This translates into CASSDGTLRGKFF.

This clonotype is classed as medium-sized. The V and J genes are TRBV7-3 and TRBJ1-2, with 11 bases lining up with TRBD1. V dropped 5 bases and J dropped 6; count of bases not matched to a gene: 14. The CDR3 is 17 residues long. Germline V gene lookup returns CDR1 SGHTA and CDR2 FQGTGA. CDR3 in amino acids: CASSPGVNRDRGDGYTF. The CDR3 bases are TGTGCCAGCAGCCCCGGGGTTAACCGGGACAGGGGGGATGGCTACACCTTC.

Comment on this clonotype: Given a much more abundant clone one base away, this may be a read error. The gene calls are TRBV3-1 and TRBJ2-1; 7 bases fit TRBD2. Germline CDR1 is LGHDT and CDR2 is YNNKEL (reference sequence). CDR3 size: 15 residues. For the CDR3, the DNA is TGTGCCAACAGCCCCCTGGCGGGAGCTCTCAATGAGCAGTTCTTC. Translated, it gives CANSPLAGALNEQFF.

This clonotype was seen many times. The rearrangement joins TRBV7-4 to TRBJ1-5; 7 bases align to TRBD1. Germline CDR1 reads SGHVT; CDR2 reads SQSDAQ. Trimming at V came to 3 bases and at J to 3 bases, leaving 8 bases not matched to a gene. The CDR3 sequence is 16 residues long. The CDR3 loop reads CASSFSRGRDNQPQHF. CDR3 DNA: TGTGCCAGCAGCTTTTCGAGGGGGCGAGACAATCAGCCCCAGCATTTT. The entire variable domain, with the rest obtained from reference TRBV7-4 and TRBJ1-5, is as follows: GAGVSQSPRYKVAKRGRDVALRCDSISGHVTLYWYRQTLGQGSEVLTYSQSDAQRDKSGRPSGRFSAERPERSVSTLKIQRTEQGDSAVYLCASSFSRGRDNQPQHFGDGTRLSIL.

CDR3 protein: CASSFAGMGTGELFF. As DNA, the CDR3 is TGCGCCAGCAGCTTTGCGGGGATGGGCACCGGGGAGCTGTTTTTT. V is TRBV5-1 and J is TRBJ2-2; possibly TRBD2 for D (6 bases). V was cut by 2 bases and J by 4 bases, with 12 bases left in between. This CDR3 comprises 15 residues. Germline V gene sequence: CDR1 SGHRS, CDR2 YFSETQ.

At least ten counts were recorded for this clonotype. The chain combines TRBV30 with TRBJ2-6; possible D gene TRBD2, 5 bases. The ends were cut back, 5 bases at V and 4 bases at J, with 9 bases in the middle. Germline values: CDR1 GTSNPN, CDR2 SVGIG (reference sequence). The CDR3 consists of 13 residues. CDR3 amino acids: CAWEGSGANVLTF. The CDR3 nucleotides read TGTGCCTGGGAGGGTAGCGGGGCCAACGTCCTGACTTTC.

This clonotype is labeled medium-sized (0.01 to 0.1%). V and J are TRBV3-1 and TRBJ2-7; TRBD1 matches 10 bases. This CDR3 spans 16 amino acids. V trimming: 0 bases; J trimming: 7 bases; junction bases outside the gene matches: 9. CDR1 LGHDT and CDR2 YNNKEL come from the germline V gene (reference sequence). CDR3 residues: CASSQDRGQGSREQYF. CDR3 bases: TGTGCCAGCAGCCAAGATCGGGGACAGGGGTCCCGAGAGCAGTACTTC.

V usage is TRBV19 and J usage is TRBJ1-3, with a tentative D call TRBD1 (6 bases). This CDR3 contains 15 residues. V gave up 7 bases and J gave up 0 bases, with 13 bases separating them. Germline values: CDR1 LNHDA, CDR2 SQIVND (reference sequence). The CDR3 bases are TGTGCCAGTACCATGGGACACTACTCTGGAAACACCATATATTTT. As protein: CASTMGHYSGNTIYF.

The genes are TRBV7-9 and TRBJ1-6, with TRBD1 matching 9 bases. Trimming took 8 bases from V and 6 from J; bases not matched to a gene: 2. CDR3 size: 13 residues. The germline V gene encodes CDR1 SEHNR and CDR2 FQNEAQ (reference sequence). This chain's CDR3 is CASSGQGNSPLHF. For the CDR3, the DNA is TGTGCCAGCTCGGGACAGGGTAATTCACCCCTCCACTTT.

The V and J genes are TRBV2 and TRBJ1-1; D is unresolved. Per germline, CDR1 SNHLY and CDR2 FYNNEI. V lost 5 bases, J lost 6 bases, and 16 bases lay in between. CDR3 length: 14 amino acids. The CDR3 coding sequence is TGTGCCAGCAGTTTGAGGAGACCGAGCGCTGAAGCTTTCTTT. Translated: CASSLRRPSAEAFF.

This clonotype is labeled as medium-sized. The gene calls are TRBV7-6 and TRBJ2-3; D is undetermined. Trimming removed 5 bases from V and 4 bases from J, with 7 bases in between. The CDR3 consists of 12 residues. Germline V CDR1 and CDR2: SGHVS, FNYEAQ. CDR3 loop: CASSATPDTQYF. Written as DNA, the CDR3 is TGTGCCAGCAGCGCCACCCCAGATACGCAGTATTTT.

By proportion, this clonotype is medium-sized. This chain links TRBV5-1 with TRBJ2-4, with a tentative D call TRBD2 (5 bases). Germline V gene sequence: CDR1 SGHRS, CDR2 YFSETQ. CDR3 length: 15 residues. V lost 0 bases and J lost 3, with 10 bases in between. The CDR3 here is CASSLAWTGKNIQYF. The CDR3 bases are TGCGCCAGCAGCTTGGCCTGGACTGGCAAAAACATTCAGTACTTC.